This T cell receptor (beta chain) was identified during a study of T-cell reconstitution after alpha-beta-depleted transplantation in children. Findings of the study overall: One year after transplant, T-cell counts and diversity came mostly from newly produced T cells. Reportedly, roughly two months post-transplant, alpha-beta T cells arose from several hundred expanded graft clones.

About this clonotype: The antigen is unknown.

It was with unique molecular identifiers that the TCRbeta library was prepared. TCRdb re-called the PCR reads with MiXCR, one entry per CDR3 protein. The table includes roughly 490,000 distinct CDR3 sequences, over 10% detected once. This TCR was recovered from a female patient aged 2 to 10 who had a stem cell transplant for aplastic anemia, so the T cells may come from the graft donor. The sample was PBMCs, mostly from graft donor cells, taken 180 days after TCRalphabeta/CD19-depleted stem cell transplant.

This chain's CDR3 is CASSHSSGNYNEQFF. The CDR3, as DNA: TGTGCCAGCAGCCACTCTAGCGGGAACTACAATGAGCAGTTCTTC. The chain is built from TRBV6-2 or TRBV6-3 and TRBJ2-1, with TRBD2 identical over 9 bases. The CDR3 is made up of 15 amino acids. The V gene end was trimmed by 6 bases and the J gene end by 3 bases; junction bases not matched to a gene: 6. Germline V gives CDR1 MNHEY, CDR2 SVGEGT.